This T cell receptor beta chain was observed in a study of blood T cell repertoires in COVID-19. Study in general: The origin of the acute and convalescent COVID-19 samples was the United States, Italy and Spain.

Data came from immunoSEQ multiplex PCR; TCRdb stores just in-frame clones and leaves some out. The sample has roughly 200,000 clones, approximately 85% seen once. Per germline, CDR1 SQVTM and CDR2 ANQGSEA. V was shortened by 4 bases and J by 0 bases, with 9 bases between the two germline ends. The CDR3 is 13 residues long. All enrollees were about 18 to 95 years old and from about 25 US areas. Participant reports of clinical history set cohort assignment. Recovery among Cohort 3 donors was established by two negative PCRs, clearance, or symptom resolution. The specimen sequenced was PBMCs or T cells enriched from blood (not recorded which). The chain has TRBV29-1 and TRBJ1-1; perhaps TRBD1 as D (5 bases). The TCR was taken from a middle-aged man who had recovered from COVID-19. The CDR3 protein is CSVGRGLNTEAFF. Written as DNA, the CDR3 is TGCAGCGTTGGGAGGGGTCTGAACACTGAAGCTTTCTTT.